This TCR beta chain was captured in a study of human T cells and chemical hapten exposure. Study summary: Small differences in pooled library volume mainly drove the variation in TCR yields per sample.

Sample time point: pre-sensitization, week 0. Treatment described: therapeutic diphenylcyclopropenone sensitization with weekly scalp DPC. TCRdb independently ran MiXCR on the RACE reads; one entry per CDR3 protein. This table has around 92,000 distinct CDR3 sequences, more than 10% appearing once. This clonotype was observed a handful of times. The TCR comes from an older woman with alopecia areata. Some clones in this sample may be carry-over from other donors' samples. The sample was whole blood, taken in connection with sensitization to the hapten diphenylcyclopropenone (DPC).

CDR3 amino acids: CASSDPGLDYNEQFF. DNA of the CDR3: TGTGCCAGCAGCGATCCGGGACTAGACTACAATGAGCAGTTCTTC. V is TRBV2 and J is TRBJ2-1; TRBD2 aligns across 8 bases. V lost 6 bases to trimming and J lost 3 bases; unmatched junction nucleotides: 7. There are 15 residues in the CDR3. The germline V gene encodes CDR1 SNHLY and CDR2 FYNNEI.